These 13 T cell receptor beta chains originate from one sample sequenced in a study of cytomegalovirus exposure and HLA in healthy donors. The PCR was carried out with 60 Vbeta primers and 13 Jbeta primers. Sequencing was performed with immunoSEQ multiplex PCR; in TCRdb, only in-frame clones are kept and a portion is missing. The sample shows around 110,000 clones, 65% to 80% of them seen only once. The sequencing input was PBMCs. The receptors originated from a woman aged 50 to 60 in good health and CMV-seropositive.

This clone was seen a handful of times. V gene TRBV6-5 combines with J gene TRBJ1-1; D uncertain. V dropped 0 bases and J dropped 5 bases, with 13 bases sitting between them. CDR1 and CDR2 from the germline V gene are MNHEY and SVGAGI. The length of the CDR3 is 15 residues. The CDR3 DNA reads TGTGCCAGCAGTTACTCGCGTGGAGGGTATACTGAAGCTTTCTTT. Translation: CASSYSRGGYTEAFF.

The chain has TRBV7-3 and TRBJ2-1; 11 nucleotides agree with TRBD2. The J segment lost 7 bases and the V segment lost 5 bases, leaving 7 bases of the junction unmatched. The germline V gene encodes CDR1 SGHTA and CDR2 FQGTGA. The CDR3 spans 15 residues. The CDR3 is CASSVTSGTTNEQFF. CDR3 in DNA: TGTGCCAGCAGCGTGACTAGCGGGACTACGAATGAGCAGTTCTTC.

The rearrangement uses TRBV19 and TRBJ1-5, with D perhaps matching TRBD1 (6 bases). The germline V and J ends were trimmed by 3 bases and 7 bases, with 16 bases remaining between them. Germline CDR1 reads LNHDA; CDR2 reads SQIVND (reference sequence). The CDR3 covers 15 residues. The CDR3 region is CASSIGRGIYQPQHF. The CDR3 nucleotides are TGTGCCAGTAGTATCGGCAGGGGTATCTACCAGCCCCAGCATTTT. Full variable domain (rest looked up from reference TRBV19 and TRBJ1-5): DGGITQSPKYLFRKEGQNVTLSCEQNLNHDAMYWYRQDPGQGLRLIYYSQIVNDFQKGDIAEGYSVSREKKESFPLTVTSAQKNPTAFYLCASSIGRGIYQPQHFGDGTRLSIL.

V gene TRBV6-5 combines with J gene TRBJ1-6; 8 nucleotides match TRBD1. V dropped 1 base and J dropped 8; count of bases not matched to a gene: 4. Germline CDR1 MNHEY, CDR2 SVGAGI. This CDR3 is built from 15 residues. The CDR3 DNA reads TGTGCCAGCAGTTACTGGACAGGGTCGCATTCACCCCTCCACTTT. Translation gives CASSYWTGSHSPLHF.

This chain uses TRBV11-2 with TRBJ1-1; D unclear. Between the trimmed V and J ends, which lost 4 bases and 6 bases, there was a span of 15 bases. The CDR3 runs 14 residues. CDR1 is SGHAT and CDR2 is FQNNGV in the germline V gene. The chain's CDR3 is CASSSGVGGAEAFF. In DNA, the CDR3 is TGTGCCAGCAGCTCTGGGGTAGGAGGAGCTGAAGCTTTCTTT.

Note on this clone: One end of the junction varies from germline; a read error may be responsible. The rearrangement joins TRBV5-8 to TRBJ2-7, with D perhaps matching TRBD1 (6 bases). The germline CDR1 and CDR2 sequences are SGHTS and YDEGEE. The CDR3 loop spans 13 amino acids. This CDR3 is CASSLSSRTAKSF. For the CDR3, the DNA is TGTGCCAGCAGCTTGTCATCTCGGACAGCAAAATCCTTC.

This rearrangement joins TRBV19 to TRBJ1-1, with D perhaps matching TRBD1 (5 bases). The ends were cut back, 3 bases at V and 1 base at J, with 12 bases in the middle. CDR1 is LNHDA and CDR2 is SQIVND in the germline V gene (reference sequence). The CDR3 spans 15 residues. The CDR3 sequence: CASSMGWGENTEAFF. The CDR3 region has the DNA TGTGCCAGTAGTATGGGGTGGGGGGAGAACACTGAAGCTTTCTTT.

The J gene is TRBJ2-1, the V gene TRBV28; 14 nucleotides match TRBD2. The CDR3 has 16 amino acids. Germline V lookup: CDR1 MDHEN, CDR2 SYDVKM. After removal of 6 bases from V and 9 bases from J, the junction contained 10 bases not matched to a gene. As DNA, the CDR3 is TGTGCCAGCAGCCCGACCGGGACTAGCGGGGGTGGTGAGCAGTTCTTC. Encoded protein: CASSPTGTSGGGEQFF.

The rearrangement uses TRBV28 and TRBJ2-5, with a tentative D call TRBD2 (5 bases). The germline gives CDR1 MDHEN, CDR2 SYDVKM. The CDR3 consists of 16 residues. V was clipped by 3 bases and J by 1 base, with 15 bases between them. This chain's CDR3 is CASSFLSARAQETQYF. In nucleotides, the CDR3 is TGTGCCAGCAGTTTTCTTAGCGCTAGGGCCCAAGAGACCCAGTACTTC. The full variable domain, with the rest looked up from reference TRBV28 and TRBJ2-5, is DVKVTQSSRYLVKRTGEKVFLECVQDMDHENMFWYRQDPGLGLRLIYFSYDVKMKEKGDIPEGYSVSREKKERFSLILESASTNQTSMYLCASSFLSARAQETQYFGPGTRLLVL.

This sequence joins TRBV9 and TRBJ2-5; TRBD1 matches at 8 bases. Germline V gives CDR1 SGDLS, CDR2 YYNGEE. The CDR3 totals 15 residues. V lost 4 bases, J lost 5 bases, and 10 bases stayed unmatched. The CDR3 DNA is TGTGCCAGCAGCCCTGGACAGGGATGGGTCGAGACCCAGTACTTC. Translated, it gives CASSPGQGWVETQYF.

This clone has just one count. The chain uses TRBV6-5 and TRBJ1-1; tentatively, D is TRBD1 (5 bases). Trimming took 8 bases from V and 6 from J, leaving 13 bases between them. Germline values: CDR1 MNHEY, CDR2 SVGAGI. The CDR3 sequence is 12 residues long. The CDR3 protein is CASYRSRAEAFF. The DNA of the CDR3 is TGTGCCAGCTACAGAAGCAGGGCTGAAGCTTTCTTT.

The rearrangement uses TRBV9 and TRBJ2-3; TRBD2 matches 15 bases. The CDR3 loop spans 21 amino acids. Germline V gene lookup returns CDR1 SGDLS and CDR2 YYNGEE. V lost 2 bases, J lost 3 bases, and 16 bases stayed unmatched. This chain's CDR3 is CASSVEGIRGLAGGLTDTQYF. In DNA form, the CDR3 reads TGTGCCAGCAGCGTGGAGGGAATTCGAGGACTAGCGGGGGGGCTGACAGATACGCAGTATTTT.

The sample holds a few counts of this clone. The DNA is omitted, as the CDR3 cannot be located on it reliably, and the CDR3 follows TCRdb's listing. This chain links TRBV28 with TRBJ1-5; the table's D gene call, TRBD1, was not cross checked with the DNA. Germline V gives CDR1 MDHEN, CDR2 SYDVKM. The CDR3 numbers 18 amino acids, ends counted. The CDR3 sequence is CASSTSTGGLYSNQPQHF.